This T cell receptor (beta chain) was recorded in a study of T-cell memory formation after mild COVID-19. Looking at the study overall: Clusters were largely donor specific. Findings and caveats of the study: Later expanders leaned CD4+, whereas day 15 to 85 contracting clones were balanced CD4/CD8. The SARS-CoV-2 specificity of second-wave clones reaching peak at day 37 remained unverified.

This clonotype was recorded a few times. Its antigen is still unknown. Researchers used 5'RACE with constant-segment primers to make TCR alpha and TCR beta cDNA libraries that carry sample barcodes and UMIs. Each CDR3 protein gets one entry after TCRdb re-called the 5' RACE reads with MiXCR. In the table there are roughly 150,000 distinct CDR3 sequences, more than 13% of which are singletons. The source material was PBMCs or a T cell subset sorted from them (not recorded which). This TCR was recovered from an adult woman who had mild COVID-19 (a few samples of this study predate the infection). Cell type and time point are not known.

The CDR3 nucleotides are TGTGCCAGCAGGCCACAGGGGAGCGGCTACGAGCAGTACTTC. Translation: CASRPQGSGYEQYF. The V and J genes are TRBV6-1 and TRBJ2-7; TRBD1 aligns across 7 bases. Germline assignment: CDR1 MNHNS and CDR2 SASEGT. The CDR3 runs 14 residues. V was clipped by 6 bases and J by 3 bases; unmatched bases: 8.